A single sample is the source of the 15 T cell receptor beta chains below, sequenced in a study of early T cells in non-severe SARS-CoV-2 infection (TCRdb year 2021). Libraries were constructed by 5' RACE. Sequencing used a NextSeq 500. TCRdb handled the public reads itself, with Q25 trimming in fastp and clone calling in MiXCR, and kept productive beta chains. Entries that share a CDR3 protein sequence are merged under the most common genes and DNA. Recorded for this sample are just under 65,000 distinct CDR3 sequences; about 10% of them occurred a single time. The ten most abundant clones make up approximately 3% of the sample. The sample here was whole blood, taken at baseline. The source is an adult who was a healthcare worker with PCR-confirmed SARS-CoV-2 infection or an uninfected control (not recorded which).

This clonotype has just a few counts. This chain links TRBV18 with TRBJ2-7; possible D gene TRBD2, 7 bases. The V end was cut by 1 base, the J end by 4 bases, with 14 bases between. The CDR3 runs 15 residues. CDR1 is KGHSH and CDR2 is LQKENI in the germline V gene. This CDR3 is CASSPRGGTAYEQYF. The CDR3 coding sequence is TGTGCCAGCTCACCACGGGGGGGCACTGCGTACGAGCAGTACTTC.

A word on this clonotype: In this CDR3 the conserved last residue, phenylalanine or tryptophan, is missing, so a read error is likely. The DNA is left out, because the CDR3 cannot be placed on it with certainty; the CDR3 is given as TCRdb lists it. The rearrangement uses TRBV21-1 and TRBJ2-7; the D call TRBD1 from the table was never checked on the DNA. TRBV21-1 is deemed a pseudogene. The CDR3 numbers 15 amino acids, ends counted. CDR3 in amino acids: CASSREWDHPPPQYS.

This clonotype came up a few times. The CDR3, as DNA: TGTGCCAGCAGCGGTCTGTATAATTCACCCCTCCACTTT. Its protein product is CASSGLYNSPLHF. This chain joins TRBV6-2 or TRBV6-3 and TRBJ1-6; D gene ambiguous. Trimming shortened V by 6 bases and J by 4 bases, and 7 bases separated the two germline ends. This CDR3 spans 13 amino acids. Germline V gene lookup returns CDR1 MNHEY and CDR2 SVGEGT.

This clonotype was seen only a few times. The J gene is TRBJ2-1, the V gene TRBV11-2; TRBD1 matches at 9 bases. This CDR3 is built from 19 residues. Trimming at V came to 5 bases and at J to 4 bases, leaving 18 bases not matched to a gene. CDR1 is SGHAT and CDR2 is FQNNGV in the germline V gene. The CDR3 bases are TGTGCCAGCAGCCTAATTATAGGGACAGGGCCGTATCTATACAATGAGCAGTTCTTC. Translating gives CASSLIIGTGPYLYNEQFF.

This sequence joins TRBV20-1 and TRBJ2-5; D might be TRBD1 (7 bases). Germline loops: CDR1 DFQATT, CDR2 SNEGSKA (reference sequence). The CDR3 runs to 15 residues. Trimming removed 4 bases from V and 1 base from J, with 16 bases in between. The CDR3 here is CSANPTGRPQETQYF. The CDR3, as DNA: TGCAGTGCTAACCCGACAGGGAGGCCCCAAGAGACCCAGTACTTC.

V is TRBV19 and J is TRBJ2-6; tentatively, D is TRBD1 (6 bases). CDR1 and CDR2 from the germline V gene are LNHDA and SQIVND (reference sequence). V was cut by 6 bases and J by 0 bases, with 15 bases left in between. This CDR3 spans 17 amino acids. Written as DNA, the CDR3 is TGTGCCAGTAGCCAGCTTCCAGGGGCCTCTGGGGCCAACGTCCTGACTTTC. This gives the protein CASSQLPGASGANVLTF. Full variable domain (remainder filled in from reference TRBV19 and TRBJ2-6): DGGITQSPKYLFRKEGQNVTLSCEQNLNHDAMYWYRQDPGQGLRLIYYSQIVNDFQKGDIAEGYSVSREKKESFPLTVTSAQKNPTAFYLCASSQLPGASGANVLTFGAGSRLTVL.

This clonotype has just a few counts. The gene calls are TRBV29-1 and TRBJ2-6; D is unclear. The CDR3 has 15 amino acids. Between the trimmed V and J ends, which lost 4 bases and 0 bases, there was a span of 10 bases. Germline CDR1 is SQVTM and CDR2 is ANQGSEA. CDR3 in DNA: TGCAGCGTTGGCACCGAAAACTCTGGGGCCAACGTCCTGACTTTC. It codes for CSVGTENSGANVLTF.

The V gene is TRBV20-1, the J gene TRBJ2-7; 9 bases are a match to TRBD1. The CDR3 extends over 10 amino acids. Germline loops: CDR1 DFQATT, CDR2 SNEGSKA (reference sequence). Unmatched junction bases numbered 2, after V lost 3 bases and J lost 11 bases. The CDR3 sequence: CSARGQGEYF. The CDR3 bases are TGCAGTGCTAGGGGACAGGGAGAGTACTTC.

The rearrangement links TRBV5-6 to TRBJ1-1; 9 nucleotides match TRBD1. J gave up 0 bases and V 5 bases, and 8 bases lay outside the gene matches. The CDR3 runs 16 residues. The V gene's germline CDR1 is SGHDT and CDR2 YYEEEE. The CDR3 nucleotides are TGTGCCAGCAGGACGGACAGGGGTCCGCTGAACACTGAAGCTTTCTTT. Its protein product is CASRTDRGPLNTEAFF.

This clonotype was recorded many times. The chain couples TRBV20-1 to TRBJ1-1; D unresolved. Germline assignment: CDR1 DFQATT and CDR2 SNEGSKA (reference sequence). CDR3 length equals 15 residues. V lost 3 bases to trimming and J lost 0 bases, with 14 bases between them. DNA of the CDR3: TGCAGTGCTAGTTCGTTGACTAGCATGAACACTGAAGCTTTCTTT. Translation: CSASSLTSMNTEAFF.

This clonotype was found a few times. The chain joins TRBV6-5 to TRBJ2-1; no clear D gene. This CDR3 comprises 12 residues. CDR1 and CDR2 (germline): MNHEY, SVGAGI. Trimming pared 5 bases from V and 7 bases from J, leaving 9 bases between. The CDR3 loop reads CASSAPWNEQFF. In nucleotides, the CDR3 is TGTGCCAGCAGTGCGCCGTGGAATGAGCAGTTCTTC.

A few counts support this clonotype. The chain is built from TRBV29-1 and TRBJ1-5; D is unclear. CDR1 and CDR2 (germline): SQVTM, ANQGSEA. V lost 4 bases to trimming and J lost 3 bases, with 10 bases between them. CDR3 length equals 13 residues. The chain's CDR3 is CSVAFSPNQPQHF. In DNA, the CDR3 is TGCAGCGTTGCTTTCAGTCCCAATCAGCCCCAGCATTTT.

This clonotype was detected a few times. This chain connects TRBV29-1 to TRBJ1-2; TRBD1 might be the D (5 bases). Trimming removed 4 bases from V and 4 bases from J, with 16 bases in between. From germline, CDR1 is SQVTM and CDR2 ANQGSEA. The CDR3 is 14 amino acids. CDR3: CSVVWQGVVYGYTF. CDR3 sequence (DNA): TGCAGCGTTGTGTGGCAGGGCGTGGTCTATGGCTACACCTTC. Full variable domain (outside the CDR3, taken from reference TRBV29-1 and TRBJ1-2): SAVISQKPSRDICQRGTSLTIQCQVDSQVTMMFWYRQQPGQSLTLIATANQGSEATYESGFVIDKFPISRPNLTFSTLTVSNMSPEDSSIYLCSVVWQGVVYGYTFGSGTRLTVV.

The sample holds many counts of this clonotype. The CDR3 DNA reads TGCAGTGCTAGTGAGGGGTATAGCAATCAGCCCCAGCATTTT. Residues: CSASEGYSNQPQHF. This rearrangement joins TRBV20-1 to TRBJ1-5; D perhaps matches TRBD1 (5 bases). The CDR3 covers 14 residues. CDR1 is DFQATT, CDR2 SNEGSKA, per germline (reference sequence). The ends were cut back, 3 bases at V and 0 bases at J, with 9 bases in the middle.

This sequence joins TRBV3-1 and TRBJ1-6; D unresolved. The V gene lost 4 bases and the J gene lost 0 bases, with 13 bases spanning the gap. Per the germline V gene, CDR1 is LGHDT and CDR2 is YNNKEL (reference sequence). This CDR3 has 17 residues. CDR3 protein: CASSREGGGSYNSPLHF. CDR3 nucleotides: TGTGCCAGCAGCCGGGAGGGCGGTGGCTCCTATAATTCACCCCTCCACTTT.